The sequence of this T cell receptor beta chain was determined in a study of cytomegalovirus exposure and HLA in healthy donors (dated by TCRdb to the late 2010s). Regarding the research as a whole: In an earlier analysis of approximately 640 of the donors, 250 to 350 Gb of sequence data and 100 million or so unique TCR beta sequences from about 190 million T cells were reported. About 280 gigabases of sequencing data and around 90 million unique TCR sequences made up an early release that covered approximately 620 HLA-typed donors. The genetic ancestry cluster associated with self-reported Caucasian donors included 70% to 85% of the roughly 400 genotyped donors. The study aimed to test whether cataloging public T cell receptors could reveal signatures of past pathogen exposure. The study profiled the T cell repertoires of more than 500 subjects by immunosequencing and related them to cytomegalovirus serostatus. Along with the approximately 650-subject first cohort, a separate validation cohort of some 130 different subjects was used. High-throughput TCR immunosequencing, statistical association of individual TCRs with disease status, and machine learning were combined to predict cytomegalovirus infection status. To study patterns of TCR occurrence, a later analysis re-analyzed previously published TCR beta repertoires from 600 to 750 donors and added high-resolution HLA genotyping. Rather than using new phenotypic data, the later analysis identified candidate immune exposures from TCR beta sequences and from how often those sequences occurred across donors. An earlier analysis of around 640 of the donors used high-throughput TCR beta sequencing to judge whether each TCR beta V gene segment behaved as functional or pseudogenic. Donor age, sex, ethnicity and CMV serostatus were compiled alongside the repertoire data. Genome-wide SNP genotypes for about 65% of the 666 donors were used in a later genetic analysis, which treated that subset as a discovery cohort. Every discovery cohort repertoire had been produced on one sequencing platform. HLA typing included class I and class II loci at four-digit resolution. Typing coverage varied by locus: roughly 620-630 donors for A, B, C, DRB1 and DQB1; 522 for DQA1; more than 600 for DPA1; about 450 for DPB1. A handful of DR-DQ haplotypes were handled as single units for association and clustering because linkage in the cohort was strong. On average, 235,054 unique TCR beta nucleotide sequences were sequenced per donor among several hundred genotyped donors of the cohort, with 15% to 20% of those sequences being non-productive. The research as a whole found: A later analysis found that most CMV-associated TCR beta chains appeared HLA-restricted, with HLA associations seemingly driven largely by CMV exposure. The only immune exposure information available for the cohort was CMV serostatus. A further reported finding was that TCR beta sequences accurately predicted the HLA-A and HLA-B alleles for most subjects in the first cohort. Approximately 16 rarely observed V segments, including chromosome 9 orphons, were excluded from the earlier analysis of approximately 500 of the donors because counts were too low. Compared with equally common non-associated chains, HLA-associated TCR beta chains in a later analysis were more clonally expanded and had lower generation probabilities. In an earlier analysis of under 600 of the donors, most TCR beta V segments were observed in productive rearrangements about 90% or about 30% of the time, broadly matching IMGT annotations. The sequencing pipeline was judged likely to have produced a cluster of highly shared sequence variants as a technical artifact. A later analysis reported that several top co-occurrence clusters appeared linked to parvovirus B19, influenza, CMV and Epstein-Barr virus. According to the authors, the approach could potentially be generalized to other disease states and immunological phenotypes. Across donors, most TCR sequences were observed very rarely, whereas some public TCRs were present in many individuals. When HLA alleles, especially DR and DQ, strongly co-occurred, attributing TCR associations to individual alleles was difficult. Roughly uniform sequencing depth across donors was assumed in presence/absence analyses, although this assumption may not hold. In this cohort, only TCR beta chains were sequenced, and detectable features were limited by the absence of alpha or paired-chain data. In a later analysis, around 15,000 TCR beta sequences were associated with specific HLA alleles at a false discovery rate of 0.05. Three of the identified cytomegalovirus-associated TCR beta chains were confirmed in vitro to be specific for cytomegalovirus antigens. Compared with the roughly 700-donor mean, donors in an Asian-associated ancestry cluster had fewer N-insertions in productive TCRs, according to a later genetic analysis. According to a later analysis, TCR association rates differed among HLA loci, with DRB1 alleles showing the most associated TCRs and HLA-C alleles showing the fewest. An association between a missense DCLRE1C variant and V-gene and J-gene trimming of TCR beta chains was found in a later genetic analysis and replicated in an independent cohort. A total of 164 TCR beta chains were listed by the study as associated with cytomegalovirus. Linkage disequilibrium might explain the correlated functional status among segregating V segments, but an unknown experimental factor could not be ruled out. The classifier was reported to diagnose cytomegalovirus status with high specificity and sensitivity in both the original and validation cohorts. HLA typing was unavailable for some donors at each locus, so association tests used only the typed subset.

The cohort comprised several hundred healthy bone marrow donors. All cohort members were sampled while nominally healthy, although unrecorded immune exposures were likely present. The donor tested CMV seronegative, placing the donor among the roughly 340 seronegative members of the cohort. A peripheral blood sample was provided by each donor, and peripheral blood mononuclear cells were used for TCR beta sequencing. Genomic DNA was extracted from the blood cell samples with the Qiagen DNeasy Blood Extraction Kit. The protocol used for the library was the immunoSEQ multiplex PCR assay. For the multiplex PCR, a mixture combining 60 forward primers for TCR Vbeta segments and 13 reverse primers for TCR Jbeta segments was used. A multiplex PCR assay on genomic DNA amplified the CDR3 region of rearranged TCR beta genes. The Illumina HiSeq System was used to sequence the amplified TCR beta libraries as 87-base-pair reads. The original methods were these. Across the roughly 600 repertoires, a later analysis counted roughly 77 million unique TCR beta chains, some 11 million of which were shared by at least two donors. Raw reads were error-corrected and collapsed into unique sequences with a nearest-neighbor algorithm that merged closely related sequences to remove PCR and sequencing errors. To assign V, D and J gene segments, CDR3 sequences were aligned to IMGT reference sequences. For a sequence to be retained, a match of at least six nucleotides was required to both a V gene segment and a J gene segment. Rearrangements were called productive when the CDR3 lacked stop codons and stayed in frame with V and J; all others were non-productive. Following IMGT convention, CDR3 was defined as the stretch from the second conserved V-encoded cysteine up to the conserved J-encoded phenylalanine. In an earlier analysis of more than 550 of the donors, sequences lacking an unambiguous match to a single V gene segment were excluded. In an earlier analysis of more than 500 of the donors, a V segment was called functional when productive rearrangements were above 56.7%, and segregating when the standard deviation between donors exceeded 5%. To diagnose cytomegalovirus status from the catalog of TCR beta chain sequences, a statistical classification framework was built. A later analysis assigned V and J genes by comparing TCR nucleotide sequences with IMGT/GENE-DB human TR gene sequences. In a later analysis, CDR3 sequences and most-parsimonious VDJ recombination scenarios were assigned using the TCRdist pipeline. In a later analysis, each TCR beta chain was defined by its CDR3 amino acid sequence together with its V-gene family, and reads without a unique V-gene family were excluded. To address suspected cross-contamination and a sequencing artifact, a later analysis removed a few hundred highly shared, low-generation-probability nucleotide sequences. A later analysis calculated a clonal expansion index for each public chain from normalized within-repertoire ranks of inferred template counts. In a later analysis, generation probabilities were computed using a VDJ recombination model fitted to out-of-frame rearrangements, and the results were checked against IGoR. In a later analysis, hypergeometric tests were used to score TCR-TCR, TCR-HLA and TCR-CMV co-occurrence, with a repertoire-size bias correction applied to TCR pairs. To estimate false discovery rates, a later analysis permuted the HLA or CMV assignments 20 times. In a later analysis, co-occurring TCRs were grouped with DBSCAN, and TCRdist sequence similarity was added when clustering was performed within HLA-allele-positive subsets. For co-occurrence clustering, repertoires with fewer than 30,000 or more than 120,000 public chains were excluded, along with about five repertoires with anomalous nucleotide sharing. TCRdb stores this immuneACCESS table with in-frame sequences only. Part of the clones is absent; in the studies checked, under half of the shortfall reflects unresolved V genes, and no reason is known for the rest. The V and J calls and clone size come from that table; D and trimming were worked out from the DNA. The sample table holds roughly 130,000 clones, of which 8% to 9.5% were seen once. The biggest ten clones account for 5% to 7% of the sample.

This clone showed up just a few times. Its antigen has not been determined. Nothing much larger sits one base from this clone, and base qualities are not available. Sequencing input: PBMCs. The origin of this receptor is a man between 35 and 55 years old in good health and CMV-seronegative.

CDR3 region: CASLLGLNYGYTF. The sequence in DNA is TGTGCCAGCCTACTTGGACTCAACTATGGCTACACCTTC. The chain is assembled from TRBV2 and TRBJ1-2, with no confidently assigned D gene. The germline V gene supplies CDR1 SNHLY and CDR2 FYNNEI. A distance of 12 bases separates the germline ends of V and J, which lose 8 bases and 2 bases respectively. Including the terminal cysteine and phenylalanine, the CDR3 comprises 13 residues. Only CDR3 DNA is held: 39 bases, read in frame from base 1. This CDR3, with the reference TRBV2 and TRBJ1-2 proteins standing in past its ends, gives the full variable domain EPEVTQTPSHQVTQMGQEVILRCVPISNHLYFYWYRQILGQKVEFLVSFYNNEISEKSEIFDDQFSVERPDGSNFTLKIRSTKLEDSAMYFCASLLGLNYGYTFGSGTRLTVV.